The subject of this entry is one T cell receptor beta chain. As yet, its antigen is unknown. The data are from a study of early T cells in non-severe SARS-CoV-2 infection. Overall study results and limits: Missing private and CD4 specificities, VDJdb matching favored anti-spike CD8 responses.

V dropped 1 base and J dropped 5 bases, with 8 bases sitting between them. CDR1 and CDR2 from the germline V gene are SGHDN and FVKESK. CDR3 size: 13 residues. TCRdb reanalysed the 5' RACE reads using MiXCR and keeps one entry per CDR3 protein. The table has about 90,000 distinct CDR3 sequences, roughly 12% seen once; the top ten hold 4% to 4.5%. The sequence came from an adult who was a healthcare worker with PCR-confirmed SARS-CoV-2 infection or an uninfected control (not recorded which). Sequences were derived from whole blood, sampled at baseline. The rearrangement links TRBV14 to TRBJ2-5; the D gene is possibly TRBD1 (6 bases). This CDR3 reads CASSQGTVETQYF. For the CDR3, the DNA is TGTGCCAGCAGCCAAGGGACAGTCGAGACCCAGTACTTC.